This T cell receptor beta chain was recovered during a study of beta chain features in type 1 diabetes. Sequenced material consisted of expressed TCRB transcripts (all of the isolated RNA was reverse transcribed). There were 3.5 million or so reads on average in the naive, central memory and regulatory T cell samples. TCRdb keeps only in-frame clones here, not all; method: immunoSEQ multiplex PCR. The sample contains about 170,000 clones, approximately 8% of which appear only once. The CDR3 has 14 amino acids. The germline V gene encodes CDR1 SGHRS and CDR2 YFSETQ. V lost 4 bases and J 8 bases, leaving 18 bases between the germline ends. This clone turned up a few times. Antigen: not known. The study's findings and limits: Individuals with type 1 diabetes displayed fewer insertions and more deletions at VDJ junctions. Shorter TCRB CDR3s, moderately but significantly so, were found in Type 1 diabetes patients in all four CD4+ subsets.

Specimen: central memory CD4+ T cells from blood. The TCR sequence derives from a man aged 18 to 29 with type 1 diabetes. The chain couples TRBV5-1 to TRBJ1-2; D remains ambiguous. The CDR3, as DNA: TGCGCCAGCAGCCCCGGGCGGGGAGGCCGGGGCTACACCTTC. It translates to CASSPGRGGRGYTF.